This T cell receptor beta chain derives from a study of naive and memory T cell subsets. This clonotype was recorded at least ten times. V gave up 0 bases and J gave up 4 bases, with 13 bases separating them. The CDR3 is 15 residues long. The germline V gene has CDR1 SGHRS and CDR2 YFSETQ. Both TRBC1 and TRBC2 were covered by a beta constant-region primer of two equimolar oligonucleotides. A 12-nucleotide UMI and the SP2 primer were added to the cDNA 3' end by oligonucleotide ligation. TCRdb redid the calling of the UMI-ligation and nested PCR reads with MiXCR, one entry per CDR3 protein. The data hold tens of thousands of distinct CDR3 sequences, with roughly 13% observed a single time.

The specimen was central memory CD4+ T cells from blood. V gene TRBV5-1 combines with J gene TRBJ1-2; the D is unclear. The clonotype comes from a human donor in good health. The CDR3 loop reads CASSLGGELGYGYTF. The CDR3 nucleotides read TGCGCCAGCAGCTTGGGCGGGGAACTCGGCTATGGCTACACCTTC.